Below, 21 T cell receptor beta chains from the same sample are listed, as sequenced in a study of OX40 agonist ivuxolimab in advanced cancers. The table came from immunoSEQ multiplex PCR; TCRdb's copy has only in-frame clones and leaves some out. The sample includes 51,000 or so clones, 88% of them seen just once. The sequencing used CD4+ or CD8+ T cells sorted from blood, collected in a trial of the OX40 agonist ivuxolimab. The receptor set was obtained from an adult with an advanced solid tumor such as melanoma, head and neck, liver or kidney cancer.

This sequence joins TRBV30 and TRBJ1-2; 8 bases line up with TRBD1. The CDR3 length is 13 residues. The J segment lost 5 bases and the V segment lost 4 bases, leaving 6 bases of the junction unmatched. The V gene's germline CDR1 is GTSNPN and CDR2 SVGIG (reference sequence). CDR3 in DNA: TGTGCCTGGACACGACAGGGGCAATATGGCTACACCTTC. Translated: CAWTRQGQYGYTF.

The chain links TRBV6-4 to TRBJ1-5; 7 nucleotides align to TRBD1. Germline CDR1 is MRHNA and CDR2 is SNTAGT. The trim removed 9 bases at V and 3 bases at J, leaving 20 bases unmatched. The CDR3 runs to 18 residues. The CDR3 here is CASIEPIRDRRSNQPQHF. The CDR3 region has the DNA TGTGCCAGTATCGAACCGATCCGGGACAGACGTTCCAATCAGCCCCAGCATTTT.

V is TRBV27 and J is TRBJ1-1, with D perhaps matching TRBD1 (6 bases). V lost 5 bases and J lost 0, with 16 bases in between. The germline V gene has CDR1 MNHEY and CDR2 SMNVEV (reference sequence). The CDR3 sequence is 16 residues long. The CDR3 is CASSPSTGPMNTEAFF. The CDR3 nucleotides read TGTGCCAGCAGTCCATCGACAGGCCCCATGAACACTGAAGCTTTCTTT.

This clone was seen only once. This chain connects TRBV30 to TRBJ2-3, with D tentatively TRBD2 (7 bases). Per germline, CDR1 GTSNPN and CDR2 SVGIG (reference sequence). V lost 7 bases and J 1 base, leaving 15 bases between the germline ends. The CDR3 has 14 amino acids. The CDR3 sequence is CAFDGGLGTDTQYF. Written as DNA, the CDR3 is TGTGCCTTTGACGGGGGGCTTGGCACAGATACGCAGTATTTT. The full variable domain, its missing parts supplied by reference TRBV30 and TRBJ2-3, is SQTIHQWPATLVQPVGSPLSLECTVEGTSNPNLYWYRQAAGRGLQLLFYSVGIGQISSEVPQNLSASRPQDRQFILSSKKLLLSDSGFYLCAFDGGLGTDTQYFGPGTRLTVL.

In nucleotides, the CDR3 is TGTGCCAGCAGCTTGGTTTTGGGCTCCTACGAGCAGTACTTC. Its translation is CASSLVLGSYEQYF. The chain recombines TRBV5-6 with TRBJ2-7, with D unclear. V was cut by 0 bases and J by 0 bases, with 7 bases left in between. This CDR3 is 14 amino acids long. The V gene's germline CDR1 is SGHDT and CDR2 YYEEEE.

This sequence joins TRBV27 and TRBJ2-3; TRBD1 matches 8 bases. J lost 3 bases, V lost 2 bases, and 4 bases had no gene match. Germline assignment: CDR1 MNHEY and CDR2 SMNVEV (reference sequence). The CDR3 is 15 residues long. CDR3 sequence: CASSLRTGYTDTQYF. CDR3 bases: TGTGCCAGCAGTTTACGGACAGGGTATACAGATACGCAGTATTTT.

The chain links TRBV13 to TRBJ2-7, with D perhaps assigned TRBD1 or TRBD2 (5 bases each). The CDR3 is made up of 16 amino acids. The V end was cut by 4 bases, the J end by 3 bases, with 19 bases between. CDR1 and CDR2 (germline): PRHDT, FYEKMQ (reference sequence). CDR3 residues: CASSWGEGLASYEQYF. CDR3 bases: TGTGCCAGCAGCTGGGGCGAGGGGCTAGCTAGCTACGAGCAGTACTTC. Full variable domain (rest looked up from reference TRBV13 and TRBJ2-7): AAGVIQSPRHLIKEKRETATLKCYPIPRHDTVYWYQQGPGQDPQFLISFYEKMQSDKGSIPDRFSAQQFSDYHSELNMSSLELGDSALYFCASSWGEGLASYEQYFGPGTRLTVT.

In DNA, the CDR3 is TGTGCCAGCAGCTCACTAGCGGGGGGGTACAATGAGCAGTTCTTC. Protein sequence: CASSSLAGGYNEQFF. The chain carries TRBV5-6 and TRBJ2-1, with 13 bases lining up with TRBD2. With 3 bases clipped from V and 4 bases from J, the junction kept 1 base outside the gene matches. Germline V gene sequence: CDR1 SGHDT, CDR2 YYEEEE. This CDR3 region has 15 residues.

This sequence joins TRBV7-9 and TRBJ1-3; 10 bases line up with TRBD1. There are 18 residues in the CDR3. Germline trimming cut 5 bases from V and 1 base from J; bases unmatched to any gene: 11. The germline gives CDR1 SEHNR, CDR2 FQNEAQ (reference sequence). The CDR3: CASSDTRGQGRSGNTIYF. In DNA, the CDR3 is TGTGCCAGCAGCGACACCAGGGGACAGGGGAGATCTGGAAACACCATATATTTT.

The chain uses TRBV5-4 and TRBJ1-1; 9 nucleotides agree with TRBD1. Per the germline V gene, CDR1 is SGHNT and CDR2 is YYREEE (reference sequence). With 3 bases clipped from V and 4 bases from J, the junction kept 4 bases outside the gene matches. The CDR3 sequence is 14 residues long. DNA of the CDR3: TGTGCCAGCAGCTCCCGGGACAGGGTCACTGAAGCTTTCTTT. Its translation: CASSSRDRVTEAFF.

This rearrangement joins TRBV9 to TRBJ1-2; D may be TRBD1 (6 bases). Trimming cost V 3 bases and J 5 bases, with 14 bases left between them. Germline-derived CDR1 and CDR2 are SGDLS and YYNGEE. The CDR3 is 14 residues long. This chain's CDR3 is CASSDLQGFYGYTF. CDR3 DNA: TGTGCCAGCAGCGACTTACAGGGTTTTTATGGCTACACCTTC.

This chain connects TRBV4-3 to TRBJ2-3; 12 bases fit TRBD2. Germline CDR1 is LGHNA and CDR2 is YSLEER. Germline trimming cut 1 base from V and 4 bases from J; bases unmatched to any gene: 3. CDR3 length: 16 residues. The CDR3 region has the DNA TGCGCCAGCAGCCAAGCACCTAGCGGGGGGGCAGATACGCAGTATTTT. This encodes CASSQAPSGGADTQYF.

This chain joins TRBV4-1 and TRBJ1-2; 8 bases match TRBD1. This CDR3 has 15 amino acids. Per germline, CDR1 MGHRA and CDR2 YSYEKL. V lost 4 bases to trimming and J lost 3 bases; unmatched junction nucleotides: 7. Written as DNA, the CDR3 is TGCGCCAGCAGCCCCTTAGAGGGACAGGACTATGGCTACACCTTC. Its protein product is CASSPLEGQDYGYTF.

CDR3 in amino acids: CASSLVSAGTLYNEQFF. CDR3 sequence (DNA): TGTGCCAGCAGCTTGGTTTCGGCCGGGACCTTATACAATGAGCAGTTCTTC. The V and J genes are TRBV5-5 and TRBJ2-1; either TRBD1 or TRBD2 may supply D (5 bases each). The CDR3 spans 17 residues. Germline V lookup: CDR1 SGHKS, CDR2 YYEKEE (reference sequence). Trimming pared 0 bases from V and 4 bases from J, leaving 17 bases between.

The CDR3, as DNA: TGTGCCAGCAGTTTAGGCGTAGCAGGGGAGCCAGAGACCCAGTACTTC. Its protein is CASSLGVAGEPETQYF. V is TRBV27 and J is TRBJ2-5, with a tentative D call TRBD1 (6 bases). From germline, CDR1 is MNHEY and CDR2 SMNVEV (reference sequence). The CDR3 consists of 16 residues. Trimming removed 2 bases at V and 4 bases at J, with 17 bases between.

V is TRBV5-6 and J is TRBJ2-7, with 8 bases matching TRBD1. Germline values: CDR1 SGHDT, CDR2 YYEEEE. V shed 2 bases and J 6 bases; nucleotides not matched to a gene: 10. The CDR3 is 15 residues long. The CDR3 is CASSFTGGVEGEQYF. The CDR3 nucleotides read TGTGCCAGCAGCTTCACAGGGGGAGTTGAAGGCGAGCAGTACTTC. Full variable domain (missing parts from reference TRBV5-6 and TRBJ2-7): DAGVTQSPTHLIKTRGQQVTLRCSPKSGHDTVSWYQQALGQGPQFIFQYYEEEERQRGNFPDRFSGHQFPNYSSELNVNALLLGDSALYLCASSFTGGVEGEQYFGPGTRLTVT.

This sequence joins TRBV7-9 and TRBJ1-4; D gene uncertain. Germline CDR1 and CDR2: SEHNR and FQNEAQ (reference sequence). Trimming took off 5 bases at V and 0 bases at J, with 13 bases between the two ends. The CDR3 runs 16 residues. The CDR3: CASSRPRDATNEKLFF. CDR3 nucleotides: TGTGCCAGCAGCAGGCCCCGGGATGCAACTAATGAAAAACTGTTTTTT. Complete variable domain (other parts from reference TRBV7-9 and TRBJ1-4): DTGVSQNPRHKITKRGQNVTFRCDPISEHNRLYWYRQTLGQGPEFLTYFQNEAQLEKSRLLSDRFSAERPKGSFSTLEIQRTEQGDSAMYLCASSRPRDATNEKLFFGSGTQLSVL.

This chain links TRBV19 with TRBJ2-7, with D possibly TRBD1 on 6 matching bases. CDR3 length: 14 amino acids. Germline values: CDR1 LNHDA, CDR2 SQIVND (reference sequence). Trimming took off 5 bases at V and 6 bases at J, with 17 bases between the two ends. The CDR3, as DNA: TGTGCCAGTAGTTCTAAATCGGACAGCCTCGAGCAGTACTTC. Amino acid sequence: CASSSKSDSLEQYF.

J is TRBJ1-2 and V is TRBV4-2; D remains ambiguous. This CDR3 is 11 amino acids long. The V end was cut by 3 bases, the J end by 5 bases, with 4 bases between. Germline assignment: CDR1 LGHNA and CDR2 YNFKEQ. CDR3 sequence reads: CASSQPYGYTF. CDR3 bases: TGTGCCAGCAGCCAGCCGTATGGCTACACCTTC.

The chain couples TRBV5-5 to TRBJ2-7; D is possibly TRBD2 (6 bases). Germline V gene sequence: CDR1 SGHKS, CDR2 YYEKEE (reference sequence). This CDR3 comprises 14 residues. V dropped 0 bases and J dropped 7 bases, with 14 bases sitting between them. Here the CDR3 DNA reads TGTGCCAGCAGCTTGGAAGGAGGGGCCGGGGAGCAGTACTTC. Amino acid sequence: CASSLEGGAGEQYF.

J is TRBJ1-1 and V is TRBV6-5; no definite D call. The CDR3 is made up of 14 amino acids. In germline, CDR1 is MNHEY, CDR2 SVGAGI. V lost 3 bases and J lost 6, with 14 bases in between. In DNA form, the CDR3 reads TGTGCCAGCAGTTATAAGGAGGGCGGCGCTGAAGCTTTCTTT. Its translation is CASSYKEGGAEAFF.